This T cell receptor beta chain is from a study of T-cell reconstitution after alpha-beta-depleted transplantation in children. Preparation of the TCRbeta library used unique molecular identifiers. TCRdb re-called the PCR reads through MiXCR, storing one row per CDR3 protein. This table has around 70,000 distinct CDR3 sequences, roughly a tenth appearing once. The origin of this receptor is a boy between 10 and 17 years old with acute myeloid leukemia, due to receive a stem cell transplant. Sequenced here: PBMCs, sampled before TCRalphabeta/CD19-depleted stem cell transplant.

The DNA of the CDR3 is TGTGCCTGGAATTCGTACGAGCTTTACTACGAGCAGTACTTC. This sequence encodes CAWNSYELYYEQYF. The rearrangement links TRBV30 to TRBJ2-7; unclear D gene. CDR3 length: 14 residues. Germline assignment: CDR1 GTSNPN and CDR2 SVGIG (reference sequence). V lost 4 bases, J lost 3 bases, and 16 bases lay in between.